The 21 T cell receptor beta chains presented below share a single source sample, sequenced in a study of human T cells and chemical hapten exposure (dated by TCRdb to the early 2020s). This specimen's time point label, per the study, means: patch test 1, 2 weeks after DPC sensitization. The treatment or condition label for this specimen denotes: therapeutic diphenylcyclopropenone sensitization with weekly scalp DPC. To prepare the library, RACE was applied. Sequenced using a NextSeq 500. TCRdb cleaned the public reads at Q25 with fastp, built clones with MiXCR and kept in-frame beta chains. Here each entry gathers all rows of one CDR3 protein and keeps the most common genes and DNA. The sample data list about 360,000 distinct CDR3 sequences, and around 7% of these were observed just once. The ten largest clones add up to roughly 8% of the sample. The material sequenced was whole blood, taken in connection with sensitization to the hapten diphenylcyclopropenone (DPC). The source is a woman between 18 and 29 years old with alopecia areata. Some clones in this sample may be carry-over from other donors' samples.

The gene calls are TRBV6-4 and TRBJ1-1; 8 bases align to TRBD1. Germline loops: CDR1 MRHNA, CDR2 SNTAGT. The CDR3 runs 13 residues. The ends lost 6 bases at V and 11 bases at J; junction bases unmatched: 11. This CDR3 reads CASSPDRDTGAFF. The CDR3 nucleotides are TGTGCCAGCAGCCCGGACAGGGACACTGGCGCTTTCTTT.

This clonotype was detected only a few times. The rearrangement joins TRBV18 to TRBJ1-6; possible D gene TRBD1, 5 bases. V lost 2 bases to trimming and J lost 5 bases, with 13 bases between them. The CDR3 length is 16 residues. The germline CDR1 and CDR2 sequences are KGHSH and LQKENI. The CDR3 DNA reads TGTGCCAGCTCACCATACTCGGGGCTTAATAATTCACCCCTCCACTTT. Translation gives CASSPYSGLNNSPLHF.

This clonotype was counted at least ten times. The genes are TRBV7-2 and TRBJ2-3, with a weak D call TRBD2 (6 bases). The CDR3 is 12 residues long. Germline V gene sequence: CDR1 SGHTA, CDR2 FQGNSA. V was pared by 6 bases and J by 4 bases, with 8 bases between. CDR3 in amino acids: CASRRDSDTQYF. The CDR3 DNA follows: TGTGCCAGCAGAAGGGACTCAGATACGCAGTATTTT.

This clonotype was detected many times. V usage is TRBV28 and J usage is TRBJ1-4; TRBD1 agrees at 7 bases. CDR3 size: 15 residues. J gave up 5 bases and V 6 bases, and 9 bases lay outside the gene matches. In germline, CDR1 is MDHEN, CDR2 SYDVKM. The CDR3 nucleotides are TGTGCCAGCAGCGGCCGGGACAGCATAAATGAAAAACTGTTTTTT. Amino acids: CASSGRDSINEKLFF.

This clonotype was seen repeatedly, ten times or more. The chain couples TRBV6-2 or TRBV6-3 to TRBJ2-1, with TRBD2 matching over 9 bases. V shed 2 bases and J 7 bases; nucleotides not matched to a gene: 15. In germline, CDR1 is MNHEY, CDR2 SVGEGT. The CDR3 length is 18 residues. The CDR3 protein is CASSYPASGASLRNEQFF. In nucleotides, the CDR3 is TGTGCCAGCAGTTACCCGGCTAGCGGGGCCTCTTTAAGGAATGAGCAGTTCTTC.

The chain uses TRBV6-2 or TRBV6-3 and TRBJ2-1, with a weak D call TRBD2 (6 bases). CDR1 and CDR2 from the germline V gene are MNHEY and SVGEGT. This CDR3 has 16 amino acids. Trimming took off 6 bases at V and 0 bases at J, with 15 bases between the two ends. The chain's CDR3 is CASRRDAFSSYNEQFF. The CDR3 nucleotides read TGTGCCAGCAGGCGGGACGCCTTCAGCTCCTACAATGAGCAGTTCTTC.

In DNA, the CDR3 is TGCAGTGCTAGCGGAAACACGGGACCAGCAAATGAAAAACTGTTTTTT. Translation: CSASGNTGPANEKLFF. This sequence joins TRBV20-1 and TRBJ1-4; perhaps TRBD1 as D (5 bases). The germline V gene encodes CDR1 DFQATT and CDR2 SNEGSKA (reference sequence). V was clipped by 3 bases and J by 5 bases, with 19 bases between them. This CDR3 has 16 residues.

The table lists this clonotype with many counts. The rearrangement uses TRBV3-1 and TRBJ1-4; D call uncertain. The germline CDR1 and CDR2 sequences are LGHDT and YNNKEL (reference sequence). Trimming stripped 1 base from V and 7 bases from J, with 4 bases between. The CDR3 consists of 12 residues. For the CDR3, the DNA is TGTGCCAGCAGCCAAGGTCCTGAAAAACTGTTTTTT. Its translation: CASSQGPEKLFF.

This chain uses TRBV4-3 with TRBJ2-2, with unresolved D. The CDR3 has 16 residues. Trimming stripped 4 bases from V and 1 base from J, with 13 bases between. Germline loops: CDR1 LGHNA, CDR2 YSLEER. The CDR3 reads CASSPLIGRNTGELFF. The CDR3 bases are TGCGCCAGCAGCCCCCTGATAGGGCGGAACACCGGGGAGCTGTTTTTT.

The rearrangement uses TRBV12-3 or TRBV12-4 and TRBJ1-2; the D gene is possibly TRBD1 (6 bases). Trimming removed 1 base from V and 0 bases from J, with 12 bases in between. This CDR3 contains 16 residues. The CDR3 region is CASSLGGQIANYGYTF. For the CDR3, the DNA is TGTGCCAGCAGTTTAGGGGGGCAAATCGCTAACTATGGCTACACCTTC.

This chain joins TRBV7-8 and TRBJ1-5, with D unclear. This CDR3 is 14 amino acids long. Germline V lookup: CDR1 SGHVS, CDR2 FQNEAQ. V dropped 3 bases and J dropped 7 bases, with 13 bases sitting between them. CDR3 bases: TGTGCCAGCAGCTTTAGGCCCTCTCGCCAGCCCCAGCATTTT. Residues: CASSFRPSRQPQHF.

This rearrangement joins TRBV12-3 or TRBV12-4 to TRBJ2-2, with 12 bases identical to TRBD1. After removal of 6 bases from V and 10 bases from J, the junction contained 9 bases not matched to a gene. CDR3 size: 15 residues. The CDR3 bases are TGTGCCAGCAGACCCTCGGGACAGGGGGCTTTGGAGCTGTTTTTT. Translated: CASRPSGQGALELFF.

The chain employs TRBV12-3 or TRBV12-4 and TRBJ1-5; D is ambiguous. V was trimmed by 5 bases and J by 0 bases, leaving 5 bases between them. The CDR3 is 13 amino acids. The CDR3 protein is CASSTNSNQPQHF. Written as DNA, the CDR3 is TGTGCCAGCAGTACGAATAGCAATCAGCCCCAGCATTTT.

This clonotype occurred many times. This sequence joins TRBV11-2 and TRBJ2-3; no clear D. This CDR3 contains 13 residues. Germline V CDR1 and CDR2: SGHAT, FQNNGV. With 0 bases removed from V and 6 bases from J, the gap between germline ends came to 7 bases. The CDR3 nucleotides are TGTGCCAGCAGCTTAGATCAGAAGGATACGCAGTATTTT. The encoded protein is CASSLDQKDTQYF.

The sample holds a few counts of this clonotype. This chain joins TRBV5-1 and TRBJ2-2; D is uncertain. Germline loops: CDR1 SGHRS, CDR2 YFSETQ. Trimming cost V 1 base and J 4 bases, with 23 bases left between them. The CDR3 sequence is 19 residues long. The CDR3 nucleotides are TGCGCCAGCAGCTTGTTCTATCAATCCTCCCGCGGTAGCACCGGGGAGCTGTTTTTT. Translating it yields CASSLFYQSSRGSTGELFF.

This clonotype was observed a few times. V is TRBV11-2 and J is TRBJ2-4; a weak D match, TRBD1 (6 bases). The CDR3 runs 15 residues. V lost 5 bases and J lost 1, with 12 bases in between. From germline, CDR1 is SGHAT and CDR2 FQNNGV. DNA of the CDR3: TGTGCCAGCAGCGGAGCCGACAGGGCCAAAAACATTCAGTACTTC. It specifies CASSGADRAKNIQYF.

This clonotype was counted only a few times. This chain connects TRBV6-1 to TRBJ1-6, with a possible D match to TRBD1 (5 bases). Trimming stripped 5 bases from V and 0 bases from J, with 17 bases between. The CDR3 consists of 18 residues. Germline V gene lookup returns CDR1 MNHNS and CDR2 SASEGT. The CDR3, as DNA: TGTGCCAGCAGTAATCCGGGACGGTCGATCTCCTATAATTCACCCCTCCACTTT. This encodes CASSNPGRSISYNSPLHF.

This clonotype was detected many times. The chain links TRBV20-1 to TRBJ2-1; D is perhaps TRBD1 or TRBD2 (6 bases each). This CDR3 spans 14 amino acids. Looked up from germline, CDR1 is DFQATT and CDR2 is SNEGSKA (reference sequence). V was clipped by 3 bases and J by 2 bases, with 11 bases between them. DNA of the CDR3: TGCAGTGCTAGGGAGGGGGGCCCCTACAATGAGCAGTTCTTC. Its protein is CSAREGGPYNEQFF.

This clonotype was seen repeatedly, ten times or more. The chain links TRBV2 to TRBJ2-5, with 11 bases fitting TRBD2. J lost 5 bases, V lost 5 bases, and 4 bases had no gene match. From germline, CDR1 is SNHLY and CDR2 FYNNEI. The CDR3 consists of 14 residues. The CDR3 reads CASSPRTSGETQYF. CDR3 sequence (DNA): TGTGCCAGCAGTCCCAGGACTAGCGGGGAGACCCAGTACTTC.

This clonotype was recorded at least ten times. This sequence joins TRBV11-2 and TRBJ2-4; no clear D gene. Trimming stripped 4 bases from V and 1 base from J, with 14 bases between. Germline V gene lookup returns CDR1 SGHAT and CDR2 FQNNGV. The CDR3 length is 16 residues. As DNA, the CDR3 is TGTGCCAGCAGCTCTCTTTTTGGGAAGGCCAAAAACATTCAGTACTTC. It translates to CASSSLFGKAKNIQYF.

The CDR3 nucleotides are TGCAGTGCTAGAGTAGACAGGGTAACCTCCTATGGCTACACCTTC. Its translation: CSARVDRVTSYGYTF. The chain recombines TRBV20-1 with TRBJ1-2, with 7 bases identical to TRBD1. The CDR3 covers 15 residues. The junction had 9 bases not matched to a gene; V was cut back by 1 base and J by 4 bases. In germline, CDR1 is DFQATT, CDR2 SNEGSKA (reference sequence).